The source of this T cell receptor beta chain is a study of cytomegalovirus exposure and HLA in healthy donors (dated by TCRdb to about 2017). Regarding the study in general: An earlier analysis of some 600 of the donors reported about 300 Gb of sequence data and 95 million to 140 million unique TCR beta sequences obtained from approximately 180 million T cells. Roughly 300 gigabases of sequencing data and around 80 million unique TCR sequences made up an early release that covered approximately 700 HLA-typed donors. Among the roughly 380 genotyped donors, around 81% belonged to the genetic ancestry cluster associated with self-reported Caucasian donors. The study aimed to test whether signatures of past pathogen exposure could be identified by cataloging public T cell receptors. Using immunosequencing, the study profiled T cell repertoires from 500 to 800 subjects and related those repertoires to cytomegalovirus serostatus. A separate validation cohort of 100 to 150 different subjects was used in addition to the approximately 640-subject first cohort. High-throughput TCR immunosequencing, statistical association of individual TCRs with disease status, and machine learning were combined to predict cytomegalovirus infection status. To study patterns of TCR occurrence, a later analysis re-analyzed previously published TCR beta repertoires from around 660 donors and added high-resolution HLA genotyping. Rather than drawing on any new phenotypic data, the later analysis identified candidate immune exposures from TCR beta sequences and the way those sequences occurred across donors. An earlier analysis of approximately 640 of the donors applied high-throughput TCR beta sequencing to assess whether each TCR beta V gene segment acted as functional or pseudogenic. Alongside the repertoire data, information on donor age, sex, ethnicity and CMV serostatus was compiled. A later genetic analysis used genome-wide SNP genotypes for about 65% of the 666 donors, treating that subset as a discovery cohort. All discovery cohort repertoires had been generated using a single sequencing platform. Class I and class II HLA loci were covered by the typing at four-digit resolution. Typing coverage varied by locus: roughly 620-640 donors for A, B, C, DRB1 and DQB1; about 520 for DQA1; over 600 for DPA1; 400 to 480 for DPB1. About five DR-DQ haplotypes were treated as single units for association and clustering because of strong linkage in the cohort. On average, around 230,000 unique TCR beta nucleotide sequences were sequenced per donor among roughly 430 genotyped donors of the cohort, with roughly 19% of those sequences being non-productive.

Per the germline V gene, SGHRS is the CDR1 and YFSETQ is the CDR2. The CDR3 goes from the cysteine to the phenylalanine over 16 residues. Just CDR3 DNA is preserved here, 48 bases in frame from base 1. V is trimmed back by 7 bases and J by 2 bases, and the junction contains 11 bases that no gene match accounts for. In the case of this clone: Its antigen target is currently unknown. Qualities for individual bases were not recorded, and no much larger clone is one base off.

What the research found in general, with its limitations: The earlier analysis of 587 of the donors excluded roughly 16 rarely observed V segments, including chromosome 9 orphons, because counts were too low. In both the original and validation cohorts, the classifier was reported to diagnose cytomegalovirus status with high specificity and sensitivity. A group of highly shared sequence variants was considered likely to be a technical artifact of the sequencing pipeline. A later genetic analysis reported fewer N-insertions in productive TCRs among donors in an Asian-associated ancestry cluster than the 666-donor mean. A further reported finding was that TCR beta sequences accurately predicted the HLA-A and HLA-B alleles for most subjects in the first cohort. Most CMV-associated TCR beta chains appeared to be HLA-restricted in a later analysis, and the HLA associations seemed to be driven largely by CMV exposure. According to the authors, the approach could potentially be generalized to other disease states and immunological phenotypes. Presence/absence analyses assumed roughly uniform sequencing depth across donors, an assumption that may not hold. Immune exposure information for the cohort was limited to CMV serostatus. Because some donors lacked HLA typing at each locus, the association tests relied only on the typed subset. When HLA alleles, especially DR and DQ, strongly co-occurred, TCR associations were difficult to assign to individual alleles. Because the 87-base-pair reads could not distinguish some IMGT-functional V segments, including TRBV6-2 and TRBV6-3, those segments were excluded. In a later analysis, TCR association rates were found to vary across HLA loci, with the most associated TCRs seen for DRB1 alleles and the fewest for HLA-C alleles. This cohort had only TCR beta chains sequenced, and the lack of alpha or paired-chain data limited which features could be detected. Specific HLA alleles were associated with 15,000 to 20,000 TCR beta sequences at a false discovery rate of 0.05 in a later analysis. The study gave a list of about 160 TCR beta chains associated with cytomegalovirus. A later analysis found that HLA-associated TCR beta chains were more clonally expanded and had lower generation probabilities than equally common non-associated chains. While some public TCRs were present in many individuals, most TCR sequences turned up only very rarely across donors. In a later genetic analysis, a missense DCLRE1C variant was associated with V-gene and J-gene trimming of TCR beta chains, and the association was replicated in an independent cohort. In vitro tests confirmed that three of the cytomegalovirus-associated TCR beta chains recognize cytomegalovirus antigens. Several of the top co-occurrence clusters appeared to be linked to parvovirus B19, influenza, CMV and Epstein-Barr virus, according to a later analysis. An earlier analysis of around 540 of the donors showed that most TCR beta V segments appeared in productive rearrangements either about 87% or about 30% of the time, which broadly matched IMGT annotations. Linkage disequilibrium might explain the correlated functional status among segregating V segments, but an unknown experimental factor could not be excluded.

The cohort consisted of hundreds of healthy bone marrow donors. All cohort members were sampled while nominally healthy, although unrecorded immune exposures were likely present. The donor was CMV seropositive and belonged to the group of 250 to 350 seropositive cohort members. Each donor provided a peripheral blood sample, and peripheral blood mononuclear cells were used for TCR beta sequencing. The Qiagen DNeasy Blood Extraction Kit was used to extract genomic DNA from the blood cell samples. Library creation used the immunoSEQ multiplex PCR assay. For the multiplex PCR, a mixture combining 60 forward primers for TCR Vbeta segments and 13 reverse primers for TCR Jbeta segments was used. A multiplex PCR assay on genomic DNA amplified the CDR3 region of rearranged TCR beta genes. On the Illumina HiSeq System, the amplified TCR beta libraries were sequenced as 87-base-pair reads. The original pipeline was this. In a later analysis, some 80 million unique TCR beta chains were counted across the approximately 640 repertoires, and around 11 million of these chains were shared by at least two donors. Raw reads were error-corrected and collapsed into unique sequences by a nearest-neighbor algorithm in which closely related sequences were merged to remove PCR and sequencing errors. To assign V, D and J gene segments, CDR3 sequences were aligned to IMGT reference sequences. For a sequence to be retained, a match of at least six nucleotides was required to both a V gene segment and a J gene segment. Rearrangements were classified as productive when the CDR3 lacked stop codons and remained in frame with V and J, and all other rearrangements were classified as non-productive. Following IMGT convention, CDR3 was defined as the stretch from the second conserved V-encoded cysteine to the conserved J-encoded phenylalanine. In an earlier analysis of around 570 of the donors, sequences lacking an unambiguous match to a single V gene segment were excluded. An earlier analysis of approximately 590 of the donors called V segments functional above 56.7% productive rearrangements and segregating when the between-donor standard deviation exceeded 5%. A statistical classification framework was built to diagnose cytomegalovirus status from the catalog of TCR beta chain sequences. In a later analysis, TCR nucleotide sequences were compared against IMGT/GENE-DB human TR gene sequences so that V and J genes could be assigned. The TCRdist pipeline was used in a later analysis to assign CDR3 sequences and most-parsimonious VDJ recombination scenarios. In a later analysis, each TCR beta chain was defined by its CDR3 amino acid sequence together with its V-gene family, and reads lacking a unique V-gene family were excluded. A later analysis removed roughly 590 highly shared, low-generation-probability nucleotide sequences to deal with suspected cross-contamination and a sequencing artifact. For each public chain, a later analysis derived a clonal expansion index from normalized ranks of inferred template counts within each repertoire. Generation probabilities in a later analysis came from a VDJ recombination model fitted to out-of-frame rearrangements, and those results were checked against IGoR. Hypergeometric tests were used in a later analysis to score TCR-TCR, TCR-HLA and TCR-CMV co-occurrence, with a repertoire-size bias correction applied to the TCR pairs. A later analysis estimated false discovery rates by permuting HLA or CMV assignments 20 times. In a later analysis, co-occurring TCRs were grouped using DBSCAN, with TCRdist sequence similarity added in when clustering inside HLA-allele-positive subsets. Repertoires with fewer than 30,000 or more than 120,000 public chains, plus five repertoires with anomalous nucleotide sharing, were excluded from co-occurrence clustering. TCRdb provides this immuneACCESS table in a form limited to in-frame rearrangements. Some clones are lacking; in checked studies, under half of them reflect an unresolved V gene, and why the rest are absent is not known. That table gives V, J and clone size, and the DNA gave D and trimming. Counted in this sample were 100,000 or so clones; about 80% of them appeared once. Under 7% of the sample comes from the top ten.

The TCR sequence derives from a man aged 30-40 years in good health and CMV-seropositive. Sequencing was carried out using PBMCs. The chain links TRBV5-1 with TRBJ2-5, with 10 middle bases fitting TRBD2. For the CDR3, the sequence is CASQLVIAGGQETQYF. The DNA sequence is TGCGCCAGCCAGCTTGTAATAGCGGGGGGACAAGAGACCCAGTACTTC.